The entry that follows covers one T cell receptor beta chain sequence. In the original workflow: Reference gene primers were amplified, and this amplification served to estimate nucleated cell counts. Some clones are missing from TCRdb's copy, which holds only in-frame ones; the method was immunoSEQ multiplex PCR. V and J calls and clone size come straight from that table; D and trimming were deduced from the DNA. Counted here are under 300,000 clones, approximately 84% occurring once; the ten biggest clones make up approximately 3.6%. Self-reported history from a screening survey and questionnaire set each donor's cohort. Two consecutive negative NP/OP PCR tests, clearance, or resolved symptoms defined Cohort 3 recovery. The CDR3 is made up of 16 amino acids. CDR1 MNHNS and CDR2 SASEGT come from the germline V gene. The V end lost 4 bases, the J end lost 7 bases, and 20 bases lay between the germline ends.

This sample was taken from a study of blood T cell repertoires in COVID-19. Study information: Collection of acute and convalescent COVID-19 samples took place in the United States, Italy and Spain.

Sequencing input: PBMCs or T cells enriched from blood (not recorded which). The chain combines TRBV6-1 with TRBJ1-5; the D gene is possibly TRBD1 (5 bases). The sequence was obtained from a man aged 45-65 years who had recovered from COVID-19. As DNA, the CDR3 is TGTGCCAGCAGTGCTGGCAGTGGGGCAGGGCAGCAGCCCCAGCATTTT. Translation gives CASSAGSGAGQQPQHF.